The clone carrying this TCR beta chain was detected many times. As yet, its antigen is unknown. These data are taken from a study of early T cells in non-severe SARS-CoV-2 infection. Notes on the study in general: Matches to VDJdb favored anti-spike CD8 responses and missed private and CD4 specificities.

Unique molecular identifiers (one per individual cDNA molecule) were attached. TCRdb analysed the 5' RACE reads with MiXCR anew, one entry per CDR3 protein. The sample gives fewer than 25,000 distinct CDR3 sequences, over 4% of which show up once; over 4.5% is in the top ten. Trimming left V 7 bases short and J 2 bases short, with 11 bases between. The CDR3 spans 13 residues. The germline V gene encodes CDR1 MNHEY and CDR2 SVGAGI. Material for sequencing was whole blood. The V gene is TRBV6-5, the J gene TRBJ1-1; D is unresolved. This clonotype originated in an adult who was a healthcare worker with PCR-confirmed SARS-CoV-2 infection or an uninfected control (not recorded which). CDR3 bases: TGTGCCAGCATCACAGAACGTAACACTGAAGCTTTCTTT. Amino acids: CASITERNTEAFF.